This is a list of T cell receptor beta chains from one sample in a study of molecular identifiers for immune sequencing clone quantification. MiXCR, run by TCRdb on the PCR reads, gives a single entry per CDR3 protein. The data show around 300,000 distinct CDR3 sequences, roughly a quarter seen once. The specimen sequenced was naive CD8+ T cells from blood, with Jurkat cell RNA spiked in. The receptors here all came from a human donor in good health. Some libraries in this study had Jurkat cell RNA spiked in. Both conserved end residues are part of each CDR3. The D gene is left open where the match is weak. Clone sizes are given selectively: once, few, many, or a class where the clone is expanded.

clone_size j_call v_call d_call cdr3_nt cdr3_aa
many TRBJ2-3 TRBV18 - TGTGCCAGCTCATTAGACACCAACACAGATACGCAGTATTTT CASSLDTNTDTQYF
few TRBJ2-7 TRBV19 TRBD1 TGTGCCAGTAGTATTGCTACCAGGGGGCGGTACGAGCAGTACTTC CASSIATRGRYEQYF
once TRBJ2-3 TRBV7-2 - TGTGCCAGCAGCTTAGGCGGGGGCGTAGCAGATTCGCAGTATTTT CASSLGGGVADSQYF
many TRBJ2-7 TRBV5-6 - TGTGCCAGCAGCTTGAGTGGCCGTTCCCGCGAGCAGTACTTC CASSLSGRSREQYF
many TRBJ2-3 TRBV4-3 - TGCGCCAGCAGCCAAGCGGGGGTCAGCACAGATACGCAGTATTTT CASSQAGVSTDTQYF
many TRBJ2-6 TRBV7-2 - TGTGCCAGCAGCTTAGCCGGCTCTGGGGCCAACGTCCTGACTTTC CASSLAGSGANVLTF
many TRBJ1-2 TRBV6-5 - TGTGCCAGCAGTTTTACAGGATTATCCTATGGCTACACCTTC CASSFTGLSYGYTF
- TRBJ2-1 TRBV30 TRBD1 TGTGCCTGGAGGGGACAGGGCATATACAATGAGCAGTTCTTC CAWRGQGIYNEQFF
- TRBJ2-7 TRBV20-1 - TGCAGTGCTAGAGACCTGACGGATTACGAGCAGTACTTC CSARDLTDYEQYF
few TRBJ2-3 TRBV9 - TGTGCCAGCAGCGTAGGGACGGCCCGAGATACGCAGTATTTT CASSVGTARDTQYF
- TRBJ2-3 TRBV11-2 TRBD2 TGTGCCAGCAGCTCCTGGACTAGCGGGGGGGCCAGAGATACGCAGTATTTT CASSSWTSGGARDTQYF
few TRBJ1-4 TRBV7-9 - TGTGCCAGCAGCTTAGGCAATGAAAAACTGTTTTTT CASSLGNEKLFF
many TRBJ1-1 TRBV4-3 TRBD1 TGCGCCAGCAGCGAAGGGACAGGGGGAGTAGCAGCTTTCTTT CASSEGTGGVAAFF
- TRBJ2-7 TRBV28 - TGTGCCAGTATAGCGCAAGGGAGCTACGAGCAGTACTTC CASIAQGSYEQYF
- TRBJ2-5 TRBV2 - TGTGCCAGCCATCCCCAGCTTCTACCCAACCAAGAGACCCAGTACTTC CASHPQLLPNQETQYF
many TRBJ2-2 TRBV2 - TGTGCCAGCAGTGTCTTGAGCGGGGAGCTGTTTTTT CASSVLSGELFF
few TRBJ2-7 TRBV5-3 - TGTGCCAGCAGCCCCCAAGTTAGCCACGAGCGGTACTTC CASSPQVSHERYF
many TRBJ2-3 TRBV7-9 - TGTGCCAGCAGCTCCAGACTAGAGATAGATACGCAGTATTTT CASSSRLEIDTQYF
- TRBJ2-2 TRBV4-1 - TGCGCCAGCAGCCGCGGGCAGGCCCCCGGGGAGCTGTTTTTT CASSRGQAPGELFF
many TRBJ1-1 TRBV14 - TGTGCCAGCAGCCAAGACCCGGGCACTGAAGCTTTCTTT CASSQDPGTEAFF
- TRBJ2-7 TRBV4-1 TRBD1 TGCGCCAGCAGCCAAGCACAGGGGTTGCACGAGCAGTACTTC CASSQAQGLHEQYF
- TRBJ1-5 TRBV6-4 - TGTGCCAGCAGTGACGAAGCGTATAGCAATCAGCCCCAGCATTTT CASSDEAYSNQPQHF
many TRBJ2-7 TRBV9 - TGTGCCAGCAGCGTAGGGGGCAGGGGCTACGAGCAGTACTTC CASSVGGRGYEQYF
many TRBJ1-3 TRBV6-6 - TGTGCCAGCAGTTACGAAAAGGCTGGAAACACCATATATTTT CASSYEKAGNTIYF
many TRBJ1-1 TRBV24-1 TRBD1 TGTGCCACCAGTGATAGCACGACAGGGGGCAACACTGAAGCTTTCTTT CATSDSTTGGNTEAFF
- TRBJ2-5 TRBV19 TRBD2 TGTGCCAGTAGTACCGGGACTAGAGCGTACCAAGAGACCCAGTACTTC CASSTGTRAYQETQYF
few TRBJ2-1 TRBV7-2 TRBD2 TGTGCCAGCAGCTCCCTGGGTCTAGCGGGGGGCTATGAGCAGTTCTTC CASSSLGLAGGYEQFF
few TRBJ1-5 TRBV7-9 - TGTGCCAGCAGCGCAACGGGACATGTTAATCAGCCCCAGCATTTT CASSATGHVNQPQHF
- TRBJ2-1 TRBV7-7 TRBD2 TGTGCCAGCAGCCCGAGACTAGCGGGCTCCTACAATGAGCAGTTCTTC CASSPRLAGSYNEQFF
many TRBJ2-1 TRBV7-9 - TGTGCCAGCAAAGAACAGGCAAGCGAGCAGTTCTTC CASKEQASEQFF
few TRBJ1-1 TRBV4-1 - TGCGCCAGCAGCCAGGTAGGTCATCTGAACACTGAAGCTTTCTTT CASSQVGHLNTEAFF
many TRBJ2-4 TRBV5-8 - TGTGCCAGGGAGACGACAGGCGCCAAAAACATTCAGTACTTC CARETTGAKNIQYF
many TRBJ1-5 TRBV2 - TGTGCCAGCAGTGACGGGGGAAGCAATCAGCCCCAGCATTTT CASSDGGSNQPQHF
many TRBJ1-1 TRBV5-6 - TGTGCCAGCAGCCTCGGAGCCGCCCCTCGCCAAGCTTTCTTT CASSLGAAPRQAFF
- TRBJ2-3 TRBV11-2 - TGTGCCAGCAGCCCAGGGATGAGTACCTCGGGCCCAGATACGCAGTATTTT CASSPGMSTSGPDTQYF
few TRBJ2-7 TRBV27 TRBD1 TGTGCCAGCAGTTCCTCCGGGACAGGGATGTACGAGCAGTACTTC CASSSSGTGMYEQYF
few TRBJ1-5 TRBV28 TRBD1 TGTGCCAGCAGCCGCCCGACAGGGGGCGTGCAGCCCCAGCATTTT CASSRPTGGVQPQHF
many TRBJ1-1 TRBV6-2/TRBV6-3 - TGTGCCAGCAGTTTCGGACAGATGAACACTGAAGCTTTCTTT CASSFGQMNTEAFF
many TRBJ2-2 TRBV30 - TGTGCCTGGAGTGTACAAAGCCAGGGTGCAAATTCGAACACCGGGGAGCTGTTTTTT CAWSVQSQGANSNTGELFF
- TRBJ2-1 TRBV3-1 - TGTGCCAGCAGCCGACCTAGAGTTTACAATGAGCAGTTCTTC CASSRPRVYNEQFF
- TRBJ2-5 TRBV12-3/TRBV12-4 - TGTGCCAGCAGTGCCAGGGGGGGACAAGAGACCCAGTACTTC CASSARGGQETQYF
few TRBJ2-7 TRBV14 TRBD1 TGTGCCAGCAGCCAACGGGACAGGGGAGACCACGAGCAGTACTTC CASSQRDRGDHEQYF
many TRBJ1-1 TRBV27 - TGTGCCAGCAGTTTATCGGAGAACACTGAAGCTTTCTTT CASSLSENTEAFF
many TRBJ2-7 TRBV4-3 TRBD1 TGCGCCAGCACCCTTTACAGGGGTTCCGACGAGCAGTACTTC CASTLYRGSDEQYF
few TRBJ1-2 TRBV27 TRBD1 TGTGCCAGCTCCGGGACAGGGGGCGACTATGGCTACACCTTC CASSGTGGDYGYTF
many TRBJ2-4 TRBV28 - TGTGCCAGCCGGGGTCTAGCCAAAAACATTCAGTACTTC CASRGLAKNIQYF
many TRBJ1-1 TRBV6-5 - TGTGCCAGCAGTTACTCATCTGGGTCCACTGAAGCTTCCTTT CASSYSSGSTEASF
few TRBJ1-6 TRBV4-1 - TGCGCCAGCAGCCAAGATCACAGGAGCTCCTATAATTCACCCCTCCACTTT CASSQDHRSSYNSPLHF
many TRBJ2-3 TRBV12-3/TRBV12-4 TRBD1 TGTGCCAGCAGTTTAGAATGGGACAGGGGACCAGATACGCAGTATTTT CASSLEWDRGPDTQYF
- TRBJ2-7 TRBV5-6 - TGTGCCAGCAGCTTGGTTCAGGGACCAAGGTACGAGCAGTACTTC CASSLVQGPRYEQYF
- TRBJ2-2 TRBV5-3 - TGTGCCAGCAACATGATACGGGAGCCGCACACCGGGGAGCTGTTTTTT CASNMIREPHTGELFF